Listed below are T cell receptor beta chains from one sample, sequenced in a study of blood T cell repertoires in COVID-19. Only in-frame clones appear in the TCRdb table, and some are missing; sequencing was by immunoSEQ multiplex PCR. The sample contains some 55,000 clones, approximately 90% of which appear only once. Sequences were obtained from peripheral blood. Source of these receptors: a human donor in a cohort sampled during active COVID-19. Both conserved end residues are trimmed from each CDR3.

16	TRBV30	TRBJ2-1	AWSESVGGQKSYNEQF
12	TRBV7-2	TRBJ2-2	ASSLVLRSGELF
12	TRBV27	TRBJ1-4	ASSLLRGDEKLF
15	TRBV4-2	TRBJ2-5	ASSPKSGRFEGETQY
11	TRBV27	TRBJ1-1	ASKGQGRTEAF
17	TRBV14	TRBJ2-3	ASSQEWSRWGGARDTQY
10	TRBV6-6	TRBJ1-2	ASRTGQGFYT
13	TRBV28	TRBJ2-7	ASSINRDSSYEQY
12	TRBV6-5	TRBJ2-7	AGRGRGQPYEQY
12	TRBV30	TRBJ1-6	AWSVRLLDSPLH
14	TRBV7-9	TRBJ2-7	ASSYGLAGISYEQY
13	TRBV9	TRBJ1-5	ASSVGAAANQPQH
13	TRBV5-4	TRBJ2-5	ASSLAPSVQETQY
12	TRBV7-8	TRBJ1-2	ASSFLQGAGGYT
11	TRBV5-5	TRBJ2-7	ASSLAWRSEQY
12	TRBV19	TRBJ2-1	ASSPGTGIGEQF
12	TRBV7-6	TRBJ2-1	ASSKDAGLDEQF
14	TRBV5-8	TRBJ1-3	ASSVGPATGWNTIY
12	TRBV9	TRBJ1-3	ASSAYRGQNTIY
12	TRBV6-5	TRBJ1-3	ASSTDYSGNTIY
11	TRBV11-3	TRBJ2-2	ASSPRQTGELF
11	TRBV6-5	TRBJ1-1	ASWTGINTEAF
11	TRBV6-2/TRBV6-3	TRBJ1-1	ASSPPGGTEAF
15	TRBV5-6	TRBJ2-7	ASSSARLAGGGYEQY
13	TRBV4-1	TRBJ1-2	ASSQEAGTLYGYT
13	TRBV3-1/TRBV3-2	TRBJ2-1	ASSLAGGHYNEQF
11	TRBV19	TRBJ1-5	ASSEDGGQPQH
15	TRBV11-2	TRBJ1-2	ASSPKTGRHLSYGYT
12	TRBV28	TRBJ1-2	ASSAGLVNYGYT
13	TRBV2	TRBJ1-3	ASIFQENSGNTIY
13	TRBV6-6	TRBJ2-2	ASSQNSGNTGELF
18	TRBV24-1	TRBJ2-5	ATSDPSWTSGITNQETQY
10	TRBV6-1	TRBJ1-1	ASSEADREAF
12	TRBV6-2/TRBV6-3	TRBJ1-5	ASSYGLGDQPQH
12	TRBV29-1	TRBJ2-5	SVEDARGQETQY
11	TRBV10-3	TRBJ2-2	AIRDFDTGELF
13	TRBV5-1	TRBJ1-1	ASSLDSPDNTEAF
14	TRBV19	TRBJ1-2	ASSTITGQDLYGYT
12	TRBV2	TRBJ2-1	ASGRVLNGGEQF
13	TRBV5-4	TRBJ2-3	ASSLDQGGTDTQY
14	TRBV7-2	TRBJ2-5	ASSFNQPGTEETQY
11	TRBV29-1	TRBJ2-5	SVQADLGETQY
13	TRBV4-1	TRBJ2-1	ASSQSGWTYNEQF
12	TRBV5-4	TRBJ2-7	ASSFGTSGKGQY
10	TRBV28	TRBJ1-5	ASSPPNQPQH
11	TRBV30	TRBJ1-2	AWSAHEVGGYT